This TCR beta chain was observed in a study of OX40 agonist ivuxolimab in advanced cancers. Study as a whole: Patients were treated with ivuxolimab, an agonistic anti-OX40 (CD134) antibody. Points from the study as a whole: Certain nonresponders additionally had low normalized T-cell clonal expansion. Which antigen the expanded peripheral T cells recognized is unknown.

Comments on this clone: Its antigen is not known.

The assay was immunoSEQ multiplex PCR, and TCRdb's table has in-frame clones only and misses some. The sample yields roughly 70,000 clones, roughly 84% seen once. This CDR3 has 16 amino acids. CDR1 SEHNR and CDR2 FQNEAQ come from the germline V gene (reference sequence). The ends lost 5 bases at V and 5 bases at J; junction bases unmatched: 8. The rearrangement uses TRBV7-9 and TRBJ2-2; 10 positions agree with TRBD2. Sequencing was performed on CD4+ or CD8+ T cells sorted from blood, taken in a trial of the OX40 agonist ivuxolimab. The sequence was collected from an adult with an advanced solid tumor such as melanoma, head and neck, liver or kidney cancer. This chain's CDR3 is CASSPGLAGATGELFF. DNA for the CDR3: TGTGCCAGCAGCCCCGGTCTAGCGGGGGCAACCGGGGAGCTGTTTTTT.